The T cell receptor (beta chain) under discussion was sequenced for a study of T cell responses to AZD1222 COVID-19 vaccine. Study results and limitations: CD4 TCRs covered the whole spike, strongest at regions 160-218 and 743-854. Nearly half of spike-specific TCRs reportedly go after variant regions that carry no mutations.

With regard to this clone: As yet, its antigen is unknown. Just one base apart from a much larger clone, this may be a read error.

Germline V CDR1 and CDR2: WSHSY, SAAADI. CDR3 length: 11 amino acids. The ends were cut back, 5 bases at V and 0 bases at J, with 2 bases in the middle. Profiled with immunoSEQ multiplex PCR; TCRdb holds only in-frame clones, not every one. The table includes 140,000 to 150,000 clones, approximately 78% detected once. This sequence originates from an adult in good health. This rearrangement joins TRBV10-2 to TRBJ2-7, with D unresolved. This specimen consisted of peripheral blood, obtained on day 0 of MenACWY control vaccination. The CDR3 DNA is TGCGCCAGCAGTCCCTCCTACGAGCAGTACTTC. Translation gives CASSPSYEQYF.